The TCR beta chain described here comes from a study of ipilimumab plus nivolumab after autologous stem cell transplantation. This CDR3 has 12 residues. CDR1 is SGHDT and CDR2 is YYEEEE in the germline V gene. V gave up 2 bases and J gave up 4 bases, with 6 bases separating them. Method: immunoSEQ multiplex PCR; TCRdb's copy keeps in-frame clones and lacks some. The sample lists about 83,000 clones, 65% to 85% occurring once. Starting 14 to 28 days after autologous transplant, ipilimumab 1 mg/kg was given. Dosing: nivolumab 3 mg/kg IV, weeks 1, 4, 7, 10, then every two weeks to week 26. This chain connects TRBV5-6 to TRBJ1-2, with D maybe TRBD1 (5 bases). The clonotype originates from a male donor with diffuse large B-cell lymphoma. The sample here was PBMCs, taken in a trial of ipilimumab plus nivolumab as post-transplant consolidation. CDR3 sequence: CASSLGAYGYTF. DNA for the CDR3: TGTGCCAGCAGCTTAGGGGCCTATGGCTACACCTTC.